This T cell receptor (beta chain) was retrieved from a study of response to subunit inactivated influenza vaccine. TCRdb re-analysed the RT-PCR reads in MiXCR, keeping a single row per CDR3 protein. The sample lists just under 550,000 distinct CDR3 sequences, approximately 24% occurring once. J gave up 4 bases and V 4 bases, and 12 bases lay outside the gene matches. The CDR3 totals 17 residues. The germline CDR1 and CDR2 sequences are SGHRS and YFSETQ. The sample also formed part of further work on T cells expressing NK-cell markers. From that report: 5'RACE template switching built TCR beta cDNA with unique molecular identifiers. Sorted CD3+CD56+NKG2C+, CD3+CD56+NKG2C- and CD3+CD56-NKG2C+ T cells provided the TCR beta repertoires. The sequencing cohort of eight donors included seven HCMV-seropositive individuals and one seronegative individual. Dominant NKG2C+ clonotypes accounted for roughly 1.0-7.0% of CD8+ T cells in about six donors. Evidence did not settle whether expanded NKG2C+ T cell clones targeted HCMV.

The genes are TRBV5-1 and TRBJ2-2, with 8 nucleotides matching TRBD1. This material consisted of CD4+ T cells sorted from PBMCs, taken 11 to 12 days after vaccination. The receptor was isolated from a man aged 45-65 years who received an inactivated influenza vaccine. The CDR3 loop is CASSTGQAAGRTGELFF. The CDR3 DNA reads as TGCGCCAGCAGCACGGGACAGGCCGCCGGTCGCACCGGGGAGCTGTTTTTT.